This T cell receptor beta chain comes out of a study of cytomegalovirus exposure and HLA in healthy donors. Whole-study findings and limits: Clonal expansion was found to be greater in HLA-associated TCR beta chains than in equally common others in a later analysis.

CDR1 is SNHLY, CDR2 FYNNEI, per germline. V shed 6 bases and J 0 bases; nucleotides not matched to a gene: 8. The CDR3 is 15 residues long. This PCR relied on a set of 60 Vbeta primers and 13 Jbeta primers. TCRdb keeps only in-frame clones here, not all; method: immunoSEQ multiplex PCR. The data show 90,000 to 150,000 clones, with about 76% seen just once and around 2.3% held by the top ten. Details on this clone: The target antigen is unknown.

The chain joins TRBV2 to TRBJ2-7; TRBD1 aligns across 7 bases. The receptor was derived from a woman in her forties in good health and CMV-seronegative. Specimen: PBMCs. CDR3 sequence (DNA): TGTGCCAGCAGCTACAGGGGCTCGAGCTCCTACGAGCAGTACTTC. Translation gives CASSYRGSSSYEQYF.